This T cell receptor beta chain is drawn from a study of T cells in localized non-small cell lung cancer. Libraries were prepared by immunoSEQ multiplex PCR; TCRdb keeps only in-frame clonotypes and omits some of them. The table lists approximately 28,000 clones, nearly 90% of them singletons. The CDR3 has 18 amino acids. V was cut by 3 bases and J by 0 bases, with 15 bases left in between. Germline CDR1 SGHVS, CDR2 FNYEAQ. The sample holds one count of this clone. Its target is not known. Points from the study as a whole: A raised T cell density in blood coincided with lengthier overall survival.

This sample comprised peripheral blood mononuclear cells, obtained before any cancer treatment. This sequence originates from a woman aged 35 to 69 with stage III lung adenocarcinoma. The chain joins TRBV7-6 to TRBJ2-6; tentative D call: TRBD1 (6 bases). This CDR3 is CASSLSGTSNSGANVLTF. The CDR3 region has the DNA TGTGCCAGCAGCTTGTCCGGGACATCCAACTCTGGGGCCAACGTCCTGACTTTC.